The 30 T cell receptor beta chains listed next were all sequenced from one sample in a study of T-cell reconstitution after alpha-beta-depleted transplantation in children. As it was prepared, the TCRbeta library received unique molecular identifiers. TCRdb analysed the PCR reads with MiXCR anew, one entry per CDR3 protein. The table lists more than 400,000 distinct CDR3 sequences, approximately 42% of them singletons. The sequenced sample was PBMCs, obtained before TCRalphabeta/CD19-depleted stem cell transplant. These receptors were collected from a girl aged 2-9 years with aplastic anemia, due to receive a stem cell transplant.

This rearrangement joins TRBV12-3 or TRBV12-4 to TRBJ2-1, with 10 bases that match TRBD2. With 3 bases clipped from V and 0 bases from J, the junction kept 8 bases outside the gene matches. CDR3 length: 18 residues. CDR3 protein: CASSFRLAGASSYNEQFF. The CDR3 nucleotides read TGTGCCAGCAGTTTCCGGCTAGCGGGAGCGAGCTCCTACAATGAGCAGTTCTTC.

The chain combines TRBV28 with TRBJ2-7; 8 nucleotides align to TRBD1. CDR3 length equals 14 residues. V shed 11 bases and J 2 bases; nucleotides not matched to a gene: 11. Germline CDR1 and CDR2: MDHEN and SYDVKM. The CDR3 DNA sequence: TGTGCCGGATCAACCCCGGGACAGGCCTACGAGCAGTACTTC. This encodes CAGSTPGQAYEQYF.

The chain has TRBV7-9 and TRBJ1-5, with no clear D. The CDR3 is 14 amino acids. Germline lookup yields CDR1 SEHNR and CDR2 FQNEAQ (reference sequence). V was cut by 5 bases and J by 6 bases, with 14 bases left in between. CDR3 in DNA: TGTGCCAGCAGCCCGGACGGCCCGGGTCAGCCCCAGCATTTT. Encoded protein: CASSPDGPGQPQHF.

The rearrangement joins TRBV2 to TRBJ2-3, with TRBD1 identical over 7 bases. The CDR3 runs 13 residues. V lost 5 bases and J lost 6; bases outside the gene matches: 5. The germline gives CDR1 SNHLY, CDR2 FYNNEI. The CDR3 protein is CASSTQGRDTQYF. The DNA for the CDR3 is TGTGCCAGCAGTACACAGGGGCGGGATACGCAGTATTTT.

This clonotype has more than one count but fewer than ten. The gene calls are TRBV10-3 and TRBJ2-7; D gene unclear. The V and J ends lost 8 bases and 2 bases respectively, with 7 bases between them. CDR1 is ENHRY and CDR2 is SYGVKD in the germline V gene. The CDR3 has 11 residues. DNA for the CDR3: TGTGCCATCGGCTCGGCCTACGAGCAGTACTTC. It yields the protein CAIGSAYEQYF.

The rearrangement joins TRBV30 to TRBJ2-5, with D perhaps matching TRBD1 or TRBD2 (5 bases each). Per the germline V gene, CDR1 is GTSNPN and CDR2 is SVGIG (reference sequence). The ends were cut back, 0 bases at V and 7 bases at J, with 15 bases in the middle. The CDR3 is 14 amino acids. The CDR3 is CAWSVGDLRGTQYF. The CDR3 DNA is TGTGCCTGGAGTGTGGGGGACCTTCGAGGGACCCAGTACTTC.

The chain carries TRBV5-1 and TRBJ1-1; maybe TRBD1 (5 bases). Deletions cut 1 base from V and 5 bases from J, with 9 bases between. The CDR3 length is 13 residues. CDR1 SGHRS and CDR2 YFSETQ come from the germline V gene. The CDR3 region has the DNA TGCGCCAGCAGCTTGTATGAGGGGACTGAAGCTTTCTTT. Its translation is CASSLYEGTEAFF.

This chain joins TRBV10-1 and TRBJ2-4; weak D call: TRBD2 (5 bases). The CDR3 runs 17 residues. Between the trimmed V and J ends, which lost 0 bases and 1 base, there was a span of 13 bases. Germline CDR1 reads WNHNN; CDR2 reads SYGVQD (reference sequence). CDR3 DNA: TGCGCCAGCAGTGAGTCGACGGGCAGAGGGGCCAAAAACATTCAGTACTTC. Translation gives CASSESTGRGAKNIQYF.

The chain couples TRBV14 to TRBJ2-7, with 7 bases aligning to TRBD1. Germline CDR1 is SGHDN and CDR2 is FVKESK. J was trimmed by 3 bases and V by 4 bases; bases with no gene match: 6. This CDR3 has 14 residues. CDR3: CASSRSDRDYEQYF. The CDR3 DNA is TGTGCCAGCAGCCGAAGTGACAGGGACTACGAGCAGTACTTC.

This clonotype was counted only a few times. The CDR3 protein is CASSTGTGAGNTIYF. As DNA, the CDR3 is TGTGCCAGCAGTACCGGGACAGGGGCTGGAAACACCATATATTTT. The chain carries TRBV6-1 and TRBJ1-3; 10 nucleotides match TRBD1. The V gene end was trimmed by 5 bases and the J gene end by 2 bases; junction bases not matched to a gene: 3. Germline CDR1 is MNHNS and CDR2 is SASEGT. The CDR3 spans 15 residues.

The CDR3 loop is CASTPGSPTLRQTQYF. The CDR3 DNA follows: TGTGCCAGTACCCCGGGGAGTCCAACCCTACGGCAGACCCAGTACTTC. The chain recombines TRBV19 with TRBJ2-5; a weak D match, TRBD2 (5 bases). The CDR3 has 16 amino acids. The V end lost 7 bases, the J end lost 6 bases, and 24 bases lay between the germline ends. Germline V CDR1 and CDR2: LNHDA, SQIVND (reference sequence).

This clonotype has only a few counts. The V and J genes are TRBV4-2 and TRBJ1-4; unclear D gene. Trimming took off 0 bases at V and 0 bases at J, with 17 bases between the two ends. Germline V gene data show CDR1 as LGHNA and CDR2 as YNFKEQ. The CDR3 runs 19 residues. CDR3 sequence reads: CASSQEGTGRLSTNEKLFF. DNA for the CDR3: TGTGCCAGCAGCCAAGAGGGAACTGGACGCCTTTCAACTAATGAAAAACTGTTTTTT.

This clonotype was observed a few times. The rearrangement links TRBV4-1 to TRBJ2-1, with 12 nucleotides matching TRBD2. This CDR3 has 20 residues. Germline-derived CDR1 and CDR2 are MGHRA and YSYEKL. The trim removed 0 bases at V and 0 bases at J, leaving 9 bases unmatched. CDR3 sequence: CASSQERLAGVGSSYNEQFF. For the CDR3, the DNA is TGCGCCAGCAGCCAAGAGAGACTAGCGGGAGTTGGGAGCTCCTACAATGAGCAGTTCTTC.

This clonotype was recorded many times. The chain is built from TRBV12-3 or TRBV12-4 and TRBJ2-7; D gene unclear. Trimming shortened V by 6 bases and J by 3 bases, and 15 bases separated the two germline ends. There are 14 residues in the CDR3. The CDR3 nucleotides read TGTGCCAGCAGCCCCGCCGGCAGCTTCTACGAGCAGTACTTC. Its translation is CASSPAGSFYEQYF.

The rearrangement links TRBV7-8 to TRBJ2-2; D is perhaps TRBD2 (7 bases). CDR3 length: 16 amino acids. V lost 6 bases and J lost 5, with 19 bases in between. Per the germline V gene, CDR1 is SGHVS and CDR2 is FQNEAQ. The CDR3 spells CASRIGGGRETGELFF. CDR3 nucleotides: TGTGCCAGCAGAATTGGGGGGGGCCGTGAGACCGGGGAGCTGTTTTTT.

This clonotype was detected many times. V usage is TRBV6-1 and J usage is TRBJ2-7, with a weak D call TRBD2 (5 bases). Trimming took off 5 bases at V and 2 bases at J, with 16 bases between the two ends. The V gene's germline CDR1 is MNHNS and CDR2 SASEGT. The CDR3 is 15 residues long. CDR3 sequence: CASSPKGLTTYEQYF. CDR3 DNA: TGTGCCAGCAGTCCTAAAGGACTGACAACCTACGAGCAGTACTTC.

The genes are TRBV6-1 and TRBJ1-4, with D tentatively TRBD1 (5 bases). In germline, CDR1 is MNHNS, CDR2 SASEGT. Trimming stripped 8 bases from V and 2 bases from J, with 12 bases between. CDR3 length equals 14 residues. CDR3 sequence: CASAGGRTNEKLFF. The DNA for the CDR3 is TGTGCCAGCGCCGGGGGTAGGACTAATGAAAAACTGTTTTTT.

This clonotype was counted ten times or more. The V call is TRBV15, the J call TRBJ2-7, with D possibly being TRBD1 (5 bases). Germline lookup yields CDR1 LNHNV and CDR2 YYDKDF (reference sequence). The CDR3 covers 14 residues. The V end was cut by 0 bases, the J end by 2 bases, with 8 bases between. In DNA, the CDR3 is TGTGCCACCAGCAGAGATAGGGGTACCTACGAGCAGTACTTC. Translated: CATSRDRGTYEQYF. Filled out from reference TRBV15 and TRBJ2-7, the complete variable domain reads DAMVIQNPRYQVTQFGKPVTLSCSQTLNHNVMYWYQQKSSQAPKLLFHYYDKDFNNEADTPDNFQSRRPNTSFCFLDIRSPGLGDTAMYLCATSRDRGTYEQYFGPGTRLTVT.

This clonotype was counted ten times or more. V usage is TRBV15 and J usage is TRBJ2-2, with 8 nucleotides matching TRBD2. Germline trimming cut 5 bases from V and 7 bases from J; bases unmatched to any gene: 9. The germline V gene encodes CDR1 LNHNV and CDR2 YYDKDF (reference sequence). The CDR3 covers 15 residues. The CDR3 protein is CATSGEREKYGELFF. Written as DNA, the CDR3 is TGTGCCACCAGCGGGGAGCGGGAGAAATACGGGGAGCTGTTTTTT.

This clonotype was seen ten or more times. V is TRBV27 and J is TRBJ2-1; TRBD2 aligns across 15 bases. The CDR3 contains 18 residues. CDR1 and CDR2 from the germline V gene are MNHEY and SMNVEV (reference sequence). V lost 5 bases to trimming and J lost 2 bases; unmatched junction nucleotides: 7. DNA of the CDR3: TGTGCCAGCAGTCCCGGGACTAGCGGGAGGACTACCTACAATGAGCAGTTCTTC. Translation gives CASSPGTSGRTTYNEQFF.

V gene TRBV9 combines with J gene TRBJ2-3; 13 nucleotides align to TRBD2. The CDR3 covers 18 residues. V lost 4 bases and J lost 0; bases outside the gene matches: 8. Germline CDR1 reads SGDLS; CDR2 reads YYNGEE. The CDR3, as DNA: TGTGCCAGCAGCCGGACTAGCGGGAGATATGACAGCACAGATACGCAGTATTTT. Protein: CASSRTSGRYDSTDTQYF.

The rearrangement joins TRBV5-1 to TRBJ2-3, with D unresolved. Per the germline V gene, CDR1 is SGHRS and CDR2 is YFSETQ. The V end was cut by 0 bases, the J end by 0 bases, with 5 bases between. The CDR3 is 14 residues long. The CDR3 protein is CASSLVQSTDTQYF. DNA for the CDR3: TGCGCCAGCAGCTTGGTGCAGAGCACAGATACGCAGTATTTT.

In nucleotides, the CDR3 is TGCAGTGCCACAACCACGCCGAGCACAGATACGCAGTATTTT. Amino acids: CSATTTPSTDTQYF. The chain employs TRBV20-1 and TRBJ2-3, with D hard to call. There are 14 residues in the CDR3. CDR1 DFQATT and CDR2 SNEGSKA come from the germline V gene (reference sequence). Trimming took off 6 bases at V and 0 bases at J, with 13 bases between the two ends.

This clonotype showed up just a few times. V is TRBV18 and J is TRBJ1-3; a weak D match, TRBD1 (5 bases). V lost 2 bases and J lost 1, with 9 bases in between. Germline V gene sequence: CDR1 KGHSH, CDR2 LQKENI. There are 15 residues in the CDR3. CDR3 loop: CASSPIAGSGNTIYF. The DNA of the CDR3 is TGTGCCAGCTCACCAATCGCAGGGTCTGGAAACACCATATATTTT.

This chain joins TRBV6-1 and TRBJ1-5; D gene uncertain. Germline lookup yields CDR1 MNHNS and CDR2 SASEGT. The CDR3 has 17 residues. V was pared by 5 bases and J by 4 bases, with 21 bases between. The CDR3 region has the DNA TGTGCCAGCAGTCCAACCTGGTCGGCAGGAAGGAATCAGCCCCAGCATTTT. Residues: CASSPTWSAGRNQPQHF.

The V and J genes are TRBV20-1 and TRBJ2-2, with D tentatively TRBD2 (5 bases). Germline V gene data show CDR1 as DFQATT and CDR2 as SNEGSKA (reference sequence). With 3 bases removed from V and 1 base from J, the gap between germline ends came to 6 bases. This CDR3 comprises 13 residues. CDR3 region: CSASEGNTGELFF. CDR3 sequence (DNA): TGCAGTGCTAGTGAGGGGAACACCGGGGAGCTGTTTTTT.

This clonotype occurred many times. The chain links TRBV18 to TRBJ2-5, with D hard to call. The V gene's germline CDR1 is KGHSH and CDR2 LQKENI. The V gene lost 2 bases and the J gene lost 4 bases, with 17 bases spanning the gap. CDR3 length: 16 residues. The CDR3 region is CASSPGLTFFRETQYF. The CDR3 DNA reads TGTGCCAGCTCACCAGGGTTGACGTTTTTTCGAGAGACCCAGTACTTC.

The genes are TRBV20-1 and TRBJ2-3; no clear D gene. The CDR3 is made up of 13 amino acids. The germline V gene encodes CDR1 DFQATT and CDR2 SNEGSKA (reference sequence). V gave up 0 bases and J gave up 4 bases, with 8 bases separating them. The CDR3 loop reads CSARDVRSDTQYF. CDR3 sequence (DNA): TGCAGTGCTAGAGATGTCAGATCAGATACGCAGTATTTT.

The gene calls are TRBV7-8 and TRBJ2-7; unclear D gene. Trimming shortened V by 5 bases and J by 7 bases, and 15 bases separated the two germline ends. CDR1 and CDR2 (germline): SGHVS, FQNEAQ. This CDR3 spans 13 amino acids. The CDR3 region is CASSPRLGREQYF. The CDR3 DNA sequence: TGTGCCAGCAGCCCCCGGTTGGGTCGTGAGCAGTACTTC. Filled out from reference TRBV7-8 and TRBJ2-7, the complete variable domain reads GAGVSQSPRYKVAKRGQDVALRCDPISGHVSLFWYQQALGQGPEFLTYFQNEAQLDKSGLPSDRFFAERPEGSVSTLKIQRTQQEDSAVYLCASSPRLGREQYFGPGTRLTVT.

This clonotype appeared a few times. The rearrangement links TRBV27 to TRBJ2-1, with D hard to call. The CDR3 runs to 11 residues. Germline V gives CDR1 MNHEY, CDR2 SMNVEV (reference sequence). Trimming removed 8 bases from V and 7 bases from J, with 9 bases in between. CDR3 in DNA: TGTGCCAGCTCGAATCTGAATGAGCAGTTCTTC. This codes for CASSNLNEQFF.